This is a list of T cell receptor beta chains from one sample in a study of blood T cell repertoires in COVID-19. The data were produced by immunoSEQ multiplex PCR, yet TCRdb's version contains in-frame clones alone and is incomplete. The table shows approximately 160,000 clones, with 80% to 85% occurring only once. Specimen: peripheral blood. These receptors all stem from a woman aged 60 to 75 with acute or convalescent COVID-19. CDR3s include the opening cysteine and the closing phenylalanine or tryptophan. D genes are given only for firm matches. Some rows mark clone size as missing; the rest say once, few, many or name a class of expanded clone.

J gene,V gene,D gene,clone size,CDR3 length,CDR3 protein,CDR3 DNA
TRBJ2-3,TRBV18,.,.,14,CASSPLDYSDTQYF,TGTGCCAGCTCACCACTAGACTATTCAGATACGCAGTATTTT
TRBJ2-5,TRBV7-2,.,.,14,CASTETTWRQTQYF,TGTGCCAGCACCGAAACGACGTGGCGGCAGACCCAGTACTTC
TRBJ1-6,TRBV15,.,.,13,CATSSTGYSPLHF,TGTGCCACCAGCAGCACGGGTTATTCACCCCTCCACTTT
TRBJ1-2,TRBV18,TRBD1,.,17,CASSPNSAGGRGTGYTF,TGTGCCAGCTCACCAAATTCAGCAGGGGGCCGGGGAACCGGCTACACCTTC
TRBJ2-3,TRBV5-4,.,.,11,CASRGSDTQYF,TGTGCCAGCAGGGGGAGCGATACGCAGTATTTT
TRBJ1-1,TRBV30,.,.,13,CAWSGRANTEAFF,TGTGCCTGGAGTGGGAGGGCGAACACTGAAGCTTTCTTT
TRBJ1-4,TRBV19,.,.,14,CASIYPPSNEKLFF,TGTGCCAGTATATATCCCCCCTCTAATGAAAAACTGTTTTTT
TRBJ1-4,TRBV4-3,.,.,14,CASSRTGSREKLFF,TGCGCCAGCAGCCGAACAGGGTCGCGGGAAAAACTGTTTTTT
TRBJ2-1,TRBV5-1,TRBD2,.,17,CASMSRSGGGRGNEQFF,TGCGCCAGCATGTCACGGAGCGGGGGAGGCCGTGGGAATGAGCAGTTCTTC
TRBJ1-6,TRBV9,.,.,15,CASSVEGRGNSPLHF,TGTGCCAGCAGCGTAGAAGGGCGAGGGAATTCACCCCTCCACTTT
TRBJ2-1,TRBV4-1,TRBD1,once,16,CASSQPGTGDYNEQFF,TGCGCCAGCAGCCAGCCCGGGACAGGGGATTACAATGAGCAGTTCTTC
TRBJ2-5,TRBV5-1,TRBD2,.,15,CASSKEASGKETQYF,TGCGCCAGCAGCAAGGAGGCTAGCGGAAAAGAGACCCAGTACTTC
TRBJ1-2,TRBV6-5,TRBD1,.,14,CASKRDREGYGYTF,TGTGCCAGCAAACGGGACAGGGAGGGCTATGGCTACACCTTC
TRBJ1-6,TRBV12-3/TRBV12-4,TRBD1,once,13,CASRARGLSPLHF,TGTGCCAGCAGGGCAAGGGGGCTTTCACCCCTCCACTTT
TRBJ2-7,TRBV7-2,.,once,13,CASSDRTSYEQYF,TGTGCCAGCAGCGACAGGACCTCCTACGAGCAGTACTTC
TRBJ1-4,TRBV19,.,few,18,CASSPGRGAVATNEKLFF,TGTGCCAGTAGTCCCGGGAGGGGGGCCGTTGCAACTAATGAAAAACTGTTTTTT
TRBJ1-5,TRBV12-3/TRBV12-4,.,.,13,CASSPMSNQPQHF,TGTGCCAGCAGTCCAATGAGCAATCAGCCCCAGCATTTT
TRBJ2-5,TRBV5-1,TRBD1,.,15,CASSQGQGIPETQYF,TGCGCCAGCAGCCAGGGACAGGGGATCCCAGAGACCCAGTACTTC
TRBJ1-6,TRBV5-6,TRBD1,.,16,CASSLRRTGSGSPLHF,TGTGCCAGCAGCTTGAGAAGGACAGGGTCGGGATCACCCCTCCACTTT
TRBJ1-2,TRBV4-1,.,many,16,CASSQSWGRANYGYTF,TGCGCCAGCAGCCAATCTTGGGGCCGAGCTAACTATGGCTACACCTTC
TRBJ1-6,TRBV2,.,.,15,CASSDVDGGNSPLHF,TGTGCCAGCAGTGACGTGGACGGGGGTAATTCACCCCTCCACTTT
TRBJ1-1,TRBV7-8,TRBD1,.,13,CASSRQGWTEAFF,TGTGCCAGCAGCCGACAGGGGTGGACTGAAGCTTTCTTT
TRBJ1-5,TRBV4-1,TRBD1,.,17,CASSQGGRTGSNQPQHF,TGCGCCAGCAGCCAAGGGGGCAGGACAGGGTCGAATCAGCCCCAGCATTTT
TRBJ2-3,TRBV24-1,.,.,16,CATSGVSGQRADTQYF,TGTGCCACCAGTGGGGTTAGCGGCCAAAGGGCAGATACGCAGTATTTT
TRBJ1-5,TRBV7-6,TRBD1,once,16,CASSPYPQGINQPQHF,TGTGCCAGCAGCCCGTATCCACAGGGGATTAATCAGCCCCAGCATTTT
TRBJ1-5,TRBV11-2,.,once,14,CASSLDGTRGSQHF,TGTGCCAGCAGCTTAGATGGGACAAGGGGGTCCCAGCATTTT
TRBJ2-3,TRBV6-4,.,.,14,CASSQTSSTDTQYF,TGTGCCAGCAGCCAGACTAGTAGCACAGATACGCAGTATTTT
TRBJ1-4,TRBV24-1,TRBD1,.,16,CATSDTRQGTNEKLFF,TGTGCCACCAGTGATACACGACAGGGGACTAATGAAAAACTGTTTTTT
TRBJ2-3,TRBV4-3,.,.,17,CASSQDPLDTSTDTQYF,TGCGCCAGCAGCCAAGATCCTCTGGACACGAGCACAGATACGCAGTATTTT
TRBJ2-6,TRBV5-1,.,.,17,CASSLTPSGSGANVLTF,TGCGCCAGCAGCTTGACTCCCTCAGGGTCTGGGGCCAACGTCCTGACTTTC
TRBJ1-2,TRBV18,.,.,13,CASSPPWRYGYTF,TGTGCCAGCTCACCACCGTGGAGATACGGCTACACCTTC
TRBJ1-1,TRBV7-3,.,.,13,CASSPAGYTEAFF,TGTGCCAGCAGCCCTGCAGGGTACACTGAAGCTTTCTTT
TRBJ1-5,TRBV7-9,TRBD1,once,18,CASSNYGRAGGSNQPQHF,TGTGCCAGCTCTAACTACGGACGGGCAGGGGGTAGCAATCAGCCCCAGCATTTT
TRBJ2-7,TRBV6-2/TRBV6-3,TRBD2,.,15,CASSSLPGGIYEQYF,TGTGCCAGCAGTTCCCTCCCGGGGGGTATCTACGAGCAGTACTTC
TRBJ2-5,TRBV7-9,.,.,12,CASSPRGETQYF,TGTGCCAGCAGCCCACGAGGAGAGACCCAGTACTTC
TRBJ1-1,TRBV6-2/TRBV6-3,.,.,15,CASSLAGFIGTEAFF,TGTGCCAGCAGCCTAGCGGGGTTTATCGGCACTGAAGCTTTCTTT
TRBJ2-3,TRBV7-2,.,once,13,CASSPPSTDTQYF,TGTGCCAGCAGCCCTCCTAGCACAGATACGCAGTATTTT
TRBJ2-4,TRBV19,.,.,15,CASTDLGGAVGIQYF,TGTGCCAGTACGGACTTGGGGGGGGCCGTCGGCATTCAGTACTTC
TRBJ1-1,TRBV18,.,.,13,CASSPNRDPEAFF,TGTGCCAGCTCACCGAACAGGGACCCTGAAGCTTTCTTT
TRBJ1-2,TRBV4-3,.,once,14,CASSQVKTNYGYTF,TGCGCCAGCAGCCAAGTCAAAACTAACTATGGCTACACCTTC
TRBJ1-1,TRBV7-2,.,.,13,CASSLTGNTEAFF,TGTGCCAGCAGTCTCACAGGCAACACTGAAGCTTTCTTT
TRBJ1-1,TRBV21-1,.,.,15,CASSKEGGANTEAFF,TGTGCCAGCAGCAAAGAAGGGGGGGCGAACACTGAAGCTTTCTTT
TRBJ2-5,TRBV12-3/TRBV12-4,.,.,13,CASRPWTEETQYF,TGTGCCAGCAGACCTTGGACAGAAGAGACCCAGTACTTC
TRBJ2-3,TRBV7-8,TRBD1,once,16,CASSPGGQGSTDTQYF,TGTGCCAGCAGCCCCGGGGGACAGGGCAGCACAGATACGCAGTATTTT
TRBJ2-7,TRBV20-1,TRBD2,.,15,CSASLGGGPLLEQYF,TGCAGTGCTAGTCTAGGCGGGGGACCTCTCTTGGAGCAGTACTTC
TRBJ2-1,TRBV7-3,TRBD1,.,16,CASSLIGTVRNNEQFF,TGTGCCAGCAGCTTAATAGGGACAGTAAGGAACAATGAGCAGTTCTTC
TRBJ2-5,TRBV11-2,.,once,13,CASGVPPWKTQYF,TGTGCCAGCGGAGTACCGCCGTGGAAGACCCAGTACTTC
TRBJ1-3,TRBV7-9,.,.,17,CASSLDAIHSSGNTIYF,TGTGCCAGCAGCTTAGACGCCATCCACTCCTCTGGAAACACCATATATTTT
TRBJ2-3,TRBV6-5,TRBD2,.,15,CASSRTSGGTDTQYF,TGTGCCAGCAGTCGTACTAGCGGGGGCACAGATACGCAGTATTTT
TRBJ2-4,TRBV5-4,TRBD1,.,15,CASSFASGTEKLQYF,TGTGCCAGCAGCTTTGCATCCGGGACAGAAAAACTTCAGTACTTC
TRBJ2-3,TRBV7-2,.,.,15,CASSLEGRGTDTQYF,TGTGCCAGCAGCTTAGAAGGGAGAGGCACAGATACGCAGTATTTT
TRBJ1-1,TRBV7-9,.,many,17,CASSLAERLLANTEAFF,TGTGCCAGCAGCTTAGCGGAGAGGTTGTTGGCGAACACTGAAGCTTTCTTT
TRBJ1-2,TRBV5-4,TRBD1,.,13,CASSPDRDYGYTF,TGTGCCAGCAGCCCGGACAGGGATTATGGCTACACCTTC